This TCR beta chain was sequenced for a study of PD-1 blockade in classical Hodgkin lymphoma. Study results and limitations: Newly diagnosed patients reportedly trailed healthy donors in baseline TCR diversity. Patients who began taking nivolumab under 1 year after ASCT were left out.

For this clone: The antigen is not known.

The data were produced by immunoSEQ multiplex PCR, yet TCRdb's version contains in-frame clones alone and is incomplete. The sample lists thousands of clones, roughly 57% occurring once. The time point denotes: cycle 4 day 1 (C4D1), after more than 5 weeks of nivolumab. The patients all showed relapse after autologous stem cell transplantation, while their brentuximab vedotin exposure varied. Applied to thawed PBMCs, magnetic negative selection was the method used to isolate CD8+ T cells. Best response was recorded as complete response, partial response or progressive disease. This CDR3 spans 15 amino acids. The germline gives CDR1 SGHAT, CDR2 FQNNGV. V was cut by 5 bases and J by 3 bases, with 17 bases left in between.

Sequenced here: CD8+ T cells from blood, sampled before the fourth cycle of nivolumab. The chain couples TRBV11-2 to TRBJ2-7; no reliable D call. The sequence derives from a human donor with classical Hodgkin lymphoma. The CDR3 DNA is TGTGCCAGCAGCCATCTTGTAGCAATCGACTACGAGCAGTACTTC. Encoded protein: CASSHLVAIDYEQYF.